These 17 T cell receptor beta chains originate from one sample sequenced in a study of T-cell memory formation after mild COVID-19. TCRdb used MiXCR to reprocess the 5' RACE reads, holding one entry per CDR3 protein. The sample shows under 600,000 distinct CDR3 sequences, roughly 21% of them seen only once. Input material: PBMCs or a T cell subset sorted from them (not recorded which). The receptors shown here come from an adult woman who had mild COVID-19 (a few samples of this study predate the infection). Cell type and time point are not known.

This clonotype was observed many times. This chain joins TRBV7-9 and TRBJ2-2; no reliable D call. The CDR3 loop spans 12 amino acids. Trimming shortened V by 4 bases and J by 5 bases, and 5 bases separated the two germline ends. Germline CDR1 reads SEHNR; CDR2 reads FQNEAQ (reference sequence). This CDR3 is CASSSATGELFF. For the CDR3, the DNA is TGTGCCAGCAGCTCCGCGACCGGGGAGCTGTTTTTT.

In this sample, this clonotype turned up many times. The V and J genes are TRBV7-9 and TRBJ2-5; 7 bases are shared with TRBD1. This CDR3 has 14 residues. Trimming removed 2 bases from V and 1 base from J; junction bases left unmatched: 1. The germline gives CDR1 SEHNR, CDR2 FQNEAQ (reference sequence). CDR3 in DNA: TGTGCCAGCAGCTTAAGGGGGCCCCAAGAGACCCAGTACTTC. Protein product: CASSLRGPQETQYF.

This clonotype showed up just a few times. V gene TRBV20-1 combines with J gene TRBJ2-1; D might be TRBD1 or TRBD2, each matching 6 bases. This CDR3 is 14 amino acids long. V lost 5 bases to trimming and J lost 6 bases, with 17 bases between them. The germline V gene has CDR1 DFQATT and CDR2 SNEGSKA (reference sequence). For the CDR3, the DNA is TGCAGTGCTTGGGACTGGGGCAGGGGCAATGAGCAGTTCTTC. It is translated as CSAWDWGRGNEQFF.

The V and J genes are TRBV19 and TRBJ1-3, with D tentatively TRBD1 (6 bases). Germline V lookup: CDR1 LNHDA, CDR2 SQIVND (reference sequence). V shed 5 bases and J shed 4 bases, with 12 bases lying between them. The CDR3 contains 14 residues. DNA for the CDR3: TGTGCCAGTAGTGAACCGGGACAAGGAAACACCATATATTTT. Translating it yields CASSEPGQGNTIYF.

V gene TRBV20-1 combines with J gene TRBJ2-1; no clear D. Looked up from germline, CDR1 is DFQATT and CDR2 is SNEGSKA (reference sequence). The V and J ends lost 2 bases and 7 bases respectively, with 21 bases between them. The CDR3 has 16 amino acids. The chain's CDR3 is CSARSLKETPSNEQFF. CDR3 DNA sequence: TGCAGTGCTAGATCCTTGAAAGAGACGCCTTCGAATGAGCAGTTCTTC.

The sample holds a few counts of this clonotype. V usage is TRBV24-1 and J usage is TRBJ2-3; D call uncertain. CDR3 length: 12 amino acids. The germline gives CDR1 KGHDR, CDR2 SFDVKD. Trimming cost V 4 bases and J 5 bases, with 6 bases left between them. DNA for the CDR3: TGTGCCACCAGTGACATTTTAGATACGCAGTATTTT. Translation: CATSDILDTQYF.

The chain couples TRBV2 to TRBJ1-2; D unresolved. Germline V gives CDR1 SNHLY, CDR2 FYNNEI. V lost 2 bases and J 1 base, leaving 8 bases between the germline ends. This CDR3 comprises 14 residues. The CDR3 sequence: CASSETLYNYGYTF. The CDR3 nucleotides read TGTGCCAGCAGTGAAACATTATATAACTATGGCTACACCTTC.

This clonotype showed up just a few times. This chain's CDR3 is CATSARAGGTDTQYF. The DNA of the CDR3 is TGTGCCACCAGCGCTCGAGCGGGTGGCACAGATACGCAGTATTTT. V and J are TRBV15 and TRBJ2-3, with a possible D match to TRBD2 (6 bases). CDR1 is LNHNV, CDR2 YYDKDF, per germline (reference sequence). The ends were cut back, 5 bases at V and 1 base at J, with 13 bases in the middle. This CDR3 is built from 15 residues.

This clonotype was picked up a small number of times. The rearrangement joins TRBV2 to TRBJ2-7; possible D gene TRBD1, 6 bases. Germline-derived CDR1 and CDR2 are SNHLY and FYNNEI. Between the trimmed V and J ends, which lost 11 bases and 0 bases, there was a span of 14 bases. The CDR3 covers 13 residues. In DNA, the CDR3 is TGTGCCGGAAGACAGGAGATCTCCTACGAGCAGTACTTC. Translating it yields CAGRQEISYEQYF.

This clonotype was picked up a small number of times. The chain has TRBV21-1 and TRBJ2-7; TRBD1 is taken as the D call from the table, unchecked against the DNA. TRBV21-1 is recorded as a pseudogene. This CDR3 is 16 amino acids long. The CDR3 is CASSKERDRGHYEQYF. The CDR3 DNA follows: TGTGCCAGCAGCAAAGAACGGGACAGGGGACACTACGAGCAGTACTTC.

The V gene is TRBV12-3 or TRBV12-4, the J gene TRBJ2-7; TRBD1 is a possible D gene (5 bases). This CDR3 spans 14 amino acids. V lost 2 bases and J 5 bases, leaving 13 bases between the germline ends. CDR3 DNA sequence: TGTGCCAGCAGTTTACAGGCAGGGATCGACGAGCAGTACTTC. It specifies CASSLQAGIDEQYF.

This chain joins TRBV5-1 and TRBJ1-1, with D unclear. CDR3 length: 15 amino acids. Germline V CDR1 and CDR2: SGHRS, YFSETQ. V lost 4 bases and J lost 6, with 19 bases in between. In DNA, the CDR3 is TGCGCCAGCAGCAAGTTCGACACCCTCGGGGCTGAAGCTTTCTTT. Translating gives CASSKFDTLGAEAFF.

The chain employs TRBV9 and TRBJ1-1; D is perhaps TRBD1 (5 bases). The V end was cut by 0 bases, the J end by 1 base, with 10 bases between. The germline V gene encodes CDR1 SGDLS and CDR2 YYNGEE. This CDR3 has 15 residues. DNA of the CDR3: TGTGCCAGCAGCGTAGTGCCAGGGCCGAACACTGAAGCTTTCTTT. Translated: CASSVVPGPNTEAFF.

This clonotype has only a few counts. The V gene is TRBV14, the J gene TRBJ2-7; possible D gene TRBD1, 5 bases. The V gene's germline CDR1 is SGHDN and CDR2 FVKESK. Between the trimmed V and J ends, which lost 3 bases and 7 bases, there was a span of 16 bases. CDR3 length: 14 residues. The CDR3 nucleotides read TGTGCCAGCAGCCACTGGACCTCCTACAGGGAGCAGTACTTC. Translation: CASSHWTSYREQYF.

This clonotype has only a few counts. The J gene is TRBJ2-7, the V gene TRBV7-8; D possibly corresponds to TRBD2 (5 bases). Germline V gene data show CDR1 as SGHVS and CDR2 as FQNEAQ. The CDR3 covers 14 residues. V lost 5 bases, J lost 3 bases, and 14 bases lay in between. In DNA, the CDR3 is TGTGCCAGCAGCCTAGACGGGGTGGACTACGAGCAGTACTTC. It translates to CASSLDGVDYEQYF.

This clonotype was counted a few times. This rearrangement joins TRBV4-2 to TRBJ2-1; 14 bases agree with TRBD2. CDR1 and CDR2 from the germline V gene are LGHNA and YNFKEQ. V shed 4 bases, J shed 4 bases, and the junction held 6 bases outside the gene matches. The CDR3 is 17 amino acids. CDR3 nucleotides: TGTGCCAGCAGCCTGGGACTAGCGGGAGAAAGGTACAATGAGCAGTTCTTC. It translates to CASSLGLAGERYNEQFF.

This clonotype showed up many times. The chain couples TRBV11-2 to TRBJ1-6, with unresolved D. Trimming pared 1 base from V and 10 bases from J, leaving 14 bases between. Germline-derived CDR1 and CDR2 are SGHAT and FQNNGV. CDR3 length equals 15 residues. The CDR3 here is CASSLGGPARSPLHF. The DNA of the CDR3 is TGTGCCAGCAGCTTAGGTGGCCCCGCTAGGTCACCCCTCCACTTT.